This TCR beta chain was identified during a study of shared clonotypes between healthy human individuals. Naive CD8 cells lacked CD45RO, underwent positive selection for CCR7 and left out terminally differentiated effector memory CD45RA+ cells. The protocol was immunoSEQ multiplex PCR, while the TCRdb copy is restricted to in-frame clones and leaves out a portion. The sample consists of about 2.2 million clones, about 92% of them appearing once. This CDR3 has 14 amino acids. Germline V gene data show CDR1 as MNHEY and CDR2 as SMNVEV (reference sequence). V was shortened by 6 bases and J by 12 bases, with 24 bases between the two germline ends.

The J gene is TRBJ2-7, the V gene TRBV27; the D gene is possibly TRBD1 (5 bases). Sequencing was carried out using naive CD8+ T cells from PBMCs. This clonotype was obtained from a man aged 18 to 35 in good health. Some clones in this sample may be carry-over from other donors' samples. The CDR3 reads CASRPRNMGLLWYF. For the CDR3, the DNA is TGTGCCAGCAGACCAAGGAACATGGGGCTTCTTTGGTACTTC.